What follows describes a single T cell receptor (beta chain). Its target is unknown. The data belong to a study of T cell responses to AZD1222 COVID-19 vaccine. Broader study findings: Baseline serostatus was positive in only a handful of AZD1222 recipients. At 160-218 and 743-854, vaccine-associated CD4 TCRs were dominant, and they spanned spike. White British people made up most donors, females outnumbered males, and clonal diversity was possibly underestimated. There were repertoire samples only from the period after the peak T cell response.

Sequenced by immunoSEQ multiplex PCR; TCRdb stores in-frame clones only, minus some. The data contain 75,000 to 100,000 clones, 90% of them singletons. There are 15 residues in the CDR3. Trimming pared 1 base from V and 3 bases from J, leaving 12 bases between. CDR1 is SGHDN, CDR2 FVKESK, per germline. This sequence joins TRBV14 and TRBJ1-2; a weak D match, TRBD1 (6 bases). Sequences were derived from peripheral blood, sampled on day 0 of AZD1222 vaccination. The TCR comes from an adult in good health. CDR3 sequence: CASSQARGLHYGYTF. The CDR3, as DNA: TGTGCCAGCAGCCAAGCCAGGGGACTCCACTATGGCTACACCTTC.